These 26 T cell receptor beta chains came from one sample sequenced in a study of T cell repertoires in cytomegalovirus infection. For these TCRs, the target antigens are not known. From the reads, TCRdb called clonotypes with MiXCR, one entry per CDR3 protein. The repertoire holds 650,000 to 850,000 distinct CDR3 sequences, with almost 30% as singletons. The sample here was cultured CD8+ T cells from PBMCs, taken from culture after CMV antigen stimulation. All receptors derive from a human donor in good health (CMV status not recorded). Some clones in this sample may be carry-over from other donors' samples.

The genes are TRBV27 and TRBJ2-2; either TRBD1 or TRBD2 may supply D (5 bases each). Trimming took off 6 bases at V and 7 bases at J, with 15 bases between the two ends. Germline CDR1 MNHEY, CDR2 SMNVEV (reference sequence). The CDR3 has 14 residues. The CDR3 bases are TGTGCCAGCAGCGCCGGGACCTACGTCGGGGAGCTGTTTTTT. It yields the protein CASSAGTYVGELFF.

The chain links TRBV6-6 to TRBJ2-5; 8 bases map to TRBD2. The CDR3 totals 16 residues. Unmatched junction bases numbered 13, after V lost 6 bases and J lost 4 bases. Germline CDR1 is MNHNY and CDR2 is SVGAGI (reference sequence). The CDR3 sequence: CASSLRSGGAGETQYF. The CDR3 bases are TGTGCCAGCAGCCTTCGGTCGGGGGGGGCCGGAGAGACCCAGTACTTC.

This clonotype has just a few counts. The chain recombines TRBV7-9 with TRBJ2-5; D is ambiguous. The V and J ends lost 1 base and 4 bases respectively, with 16 bases between them. The length of the CDR3 is 16 residues. The germline V gene encodes CDR1 SEHNR and CDR2 FQNEAQ (reference sequence). CDR3 DNA sequence: TGTGCCAGCAGCTTAGTCGGAGACATATTACCAGAGACCCAGTACTTC. Translated: CASSLVGDILPETQYF.

Many counts were recorded for this clonotype. The chain joins TRBV7-6 to TRBJ2-5; D may be TRBD2 (6 bases). Between the trimmed V and J ends, which lost 3 bases and 0 bases, there was a span of 20 bases. Germline V gene lookup returns CDR1 SGHVS and CDR2 FNYEAQ. The CDR3 runs to 18 residues. CDR3 protein: CASSFRKTRGRYQETQYF. DNA of the CDR3: TGTGCCAGCAGCTTTAGAAAGACACGGGGGAGGTACCAAGAGACCCAGTACTTC.

The chain joins TRBV10-3 to TRBJ2-5; maybe TRBD1 (6 bases). The germline gives CDR1 ENHRY, CDR2 SYGVKD. Trimming cost V 8 bases and J 2 bases, with 15 bases left between them. The CDR3 loop spans 14 amino acids. The CDR3 DNA reads TGTGCCATCGGTTGGACAGAAGATCAAGAGACCCAGTACTTC. Its translation is CAIGWTEDQETQYF.

This clonotype was detected ten times or more. The chain uses TRBV7-9 and TRBJ1-4; 8 bases line up with TRBD1. Germline CDR1 is SEHNR and CDR2 is FQNEAQ (reference sequence). V was clipped by 5 bases and J by 4 bases; unmatched bases: 9. The CDR3 sequence is 16 residues long. The CDR3 here is CASSHAGQGVNEKLFF. For the CDR3, the DNA is TGTGCCAGCAGCCACGCCGGACAGGGCGTTAATGAAAAACTGTTTTTT. Filled out from reference TRBV7-9 and TRBJ1-4, the complete variable domain reads DTGVSQNPRHKITKRGQNVTFRCDPISEHNRLYWYRQTLGQGPEFLTYFQNEAQLEKSRLLSDRFSAERPKGSFSTLEIQRTEQGDSAMYLCASSHAGQGVNEKLFFGSGTQLSVL.

The chain employs TRBV6-6 and TRBJ1-1; D is undetermined. The V gene's germline CDR1 is MNHNY and CDR2 SVGAGI (reference sequence). V lost 0 bases and J lost 0, with 5 bases in between. The CDR3 length is 14 residues. CDR3 DNA sequence: TGTGCCAGCAGTTACTCTAAGATGAACACTGAAGCTTTCTTT. It translates to CASSYSKMNTEAFF.

This clonotype was counted a few times. The genes are TRBV7-6 and TRBJ2-5, with D possibly TRBD1 on 5 matching bases. V lost 5 bases and J lost 0, with 10 bases in between. CDR1 SGHVS and CDR2 FNYEAQ come from the germline V gene. The CDR3 extends over 14 amino acids. The CDR3 sequence: CASSPPTDQETQYF. The CDR3 DNA sequence: TGTGCCAGCAGCCCCCCGACAGACCAAGAGACCCAGTACTTC. Based on the CDR3 plus reference TRBV7-6 and TRBJ2-5, the full variable domain is GAGVSQSPRYKVTKRGQDVALRCDPISGHVSLYWYRQALGQGPEFLTYFNYEAQQDKSGLPNDRFSAERPEGSISTLTIQRTEQRDSAMYRCASSPPTDQETQYFGPGTRLLVL.

The rearrangement joins TRBV2 to TRBJ1-5; D is possibly TRBD1 (5 bases). V was shortened by 8 bases and J by 3 bases, with 20 bases between the two germline ends. From germline, CDR1 is SNHLY and CDR2 FYNNEI. CDR3 size: 16 residues. CDR3 sequence: CASGILREMINQPQHF. CDR3 coding DNA: TGTGCCAGCGGAATCCTCAGGGAAATGATCAATCAGCCCCAGCATTTT.

The J gene is TRBJ2-3, the V gene TRBV28; D is unclear. V was clipped by 5 bases and J by 1 base, with 10 bases between them. Germline values: CDR1 MDHEN, CDR2 SYDVKM. CDR3 size: 14 residues. The CDR3 loop reads CASSGWLGTDTQYF. In DNA, the CDR3 is TGTGCCAGCAGTGGATGGTTGGGCACAGATACGCAGTATTTT.

This clonotype has more than one count but fewer than ten. The chain carries TRBV20-1 and TRBJ2-1; 15 bases match TRBD2. Germline CDR1 is DFQATT and CDR2 is SNEGSKA (reference sequence). V trimming: 6 bases; J trimming: 0 bases; junction bases outside the gene matches: 6. CDR3 size: 17 residues. CDR3 bases: TGCAGTGCGAGGACTAGCGGGGGGGCGAGCTCCTACAATGAGCAGTTCTTC. It encodes CSARTSGGASSYNEQFF.

The rearrangement uses TRBV19 and TRBJ1-1; D is undetermined. The CDR3 is 14 amino acids. V lost 3 bases, J lost 2 bases, and 10 bases lay in between. The germline V gene has CDR1 LNHDA and CDR2 SQIVND (reference sequence). The CDR3 loop reads CASSIWEGNTEAFF. Written as DNA, the CDR3 is TGTGCCAGTAGTATCTGGGAGGGTAACACTGAAGCTTTCTTT.

The rearrangement uses TRBV6-6 and TRBJ2-2; TRBD2 matches at 7 bases. CDR3 length equals 16 residues. Germline V gives CDR1 MNHNY, CDR2 SVGAGI (reference sequence). With 2 bases clipped from V and 4 bases from J, the junction kept 7 bases outside the gene matches. In DNA form, the CDR3 reads TGTGCCAGCAGTTACACCAGAGCGGGGCCCACCGGGGAGCTGTTTTTT. It translates to CASSYTRAGPTGELFF.

The rearrangement joins TRBV25-1 to TRBJ2-4; 10 bases are a match to TRBD1. The V gene end was trimmed by 5 bases and the J gene end by 11 bases; junction bases not matched to a gene: 12. The CDR3 has 15 residues. Germline CDR1 reads MGHDK; CDR2 reads SYGVNS. The CDR3 sequence: CASSFHRQGAFFQYF. In DNA, the CDR3 is TGTGCCAGCAGTTTTCACCGACAGGGGGCCTTCTTTCAGTACTTC.

The chain employs TRBV12-3 or TRBV12-4 and TRBJ2-3, with D possibly TRBD1 on 5 matching bases. The CDR3 is 13 residues long. V lost 7 bases and J 4 bases, leaving 12 bases between the germline ends. CDR3 in DNA: TGTGCCAGCATGAGTGACAGTTCAGATACGCAGTATTTT. Amino acid sequence: CASMSDSSDTQYF.

In regard to this clonotype: A much larger clone differs by one base, so this may be a read error. This rearrangement joins TRBV12-3 or TRBV12-4 to TRBJ1-1; 7 bases fit TRBD1. J lost 6 bases, V lost 6 bases, and 4 bases had no gene match. The CDR3 length is 12 residues. The chain's CDR3 is CASRAGTAEAFF. The DNA of the CDR3 is TGTGCCAGCAGGGCCGGGACAGCTGAAGCTTTCTTT.

The chain is built from TRBV24-1 and TRBJ2-1, with no clear D. V shed 0 bases and J shed 9 bases, with 23 bases lying between them. This CDR3 contains 18 residues. CDR1 is KGHDR and CDR2 is SFDVKD in the germline V gene. For the CDR3, the DNA is TGTGCCACCAGTGATTTGGAGGTCGGCGTCGGATTGTTGGGTGAGCAGTTCTTC. It yields the protein CATSDLEVGVGLLGEQFF.

V is TRBV12-3 or TRBV12-4 and J is TRBJ1-5; D is uncertain. The CDR3 has 16 amino acids. Trimming stripped 3 bases from V and 5 bases from J, with 17 bases between. CDR3 sequence: CASSFLSTSKYQPQHF. The DNA of the CDR3 is TGTGCCAGCAGTTTCCTCTCCACTAGCAAGTATCAGCCCCAGCATTTT.

The V gene is TRBV27, the J gene TRBJ2-1, with 8 bases fitting TRBD1. J was trimmed by 0 bases and V by 5 bases; bases with no gene match: 6. Germline assignment: CDR1 MNHEY and CDR2 SMNVEV (reference sequence). The CDR3 consists of 16 residues. CDR3 in DNA: TGTGCCAGCAGTCCCTCACAGGGGGACTCCTACAATGAGCAGTTCTTC. Translation gives CASSPSQGDSYNEQFF.

The rearrangement joins TRBV25-1 to TRBJ2-1; 9 bases agree with TRBD1. Looked up from germline, CDR1 is MGHDK and CDR2 is SYGVNS. The length of the CDR3 is 16 residues. The V gene end was trimmed by 3 bases and the J gene end by 4 bases; junction bases not matched to a gene: 7. This CDR3 is CASSEGWDRDYNEQFF. The CDR3 nucleotides are TGTGCCAGCAGTGAGGGATGGGACAGGGATTACAATGAGCAGTTCTTC.

CDR3: CASSFGLASHNEQFF. CDR3 coding DNA: TGTGCCAGCAGTTTCGGTCTAGCTTCCCACAATGAGCAGTTCTTC. V and J are TRBV12-3 or TRBV12-4 and TRBJ2-1; a weak D match, TRBD2 (5 bases). V lost 3 bases, J lost 5 bases, and 14 bases lay in between. The CDR3 runs to 15 residues.

The sample holds a few counts of this clonotype. V is TRBV7-9 and J is TRBJ2-2, with no clear D. The CDR3 sequence is 15 residues long. Germline values: CDR1 SEHNR, CDR2 FQNEAQ (reference sequence). V lost 3 bases to trimming and J lost 5 bases, with 13 bases between them. CDR3 bases: TGTGCCAGCAGCTTGGTACAGCCAATAACCGGGGAGCTGTTTTTT. Translating gives CASSLVQPITGELFF.

This clonotype was seen a handful of times. The chain couples TRBV6-2 or TRBV6-3 to TRBJ1-5, with D possibly being TRBD1 (5 bases). The germline V gene has CDR1 MNHEY and CDR2 SVGEGT. The CDR3 is 15 amino acids. Trimming took 2 bases from V and 3 from J, leaving 11 bases between them. The DNA for the CDR3 is TGTGCCAGCAGTTACAGTGGCAGGGTCAATCAGCCCCAGCATTTT. This translates into CASSYSGRVNQPQHF.

The table lists this clonotype with a count of one. This chain joins TRBV29-1 and TRBJ2-2, with TRBD1 matching over 11 bases. CDR1 and CDR2 (germline): SQVTM, ANQGSEA. The CDR3 extends over 15 amino acids. V was pared by 7 bases and J by 6 bases, with 10 bases of the junction left unmatched. The CDR3 sequence: CSAGQGAIVSGELFF. In DNA form, the CDR3 reads TGCAGCGCCGGACAGGGGGCGATCGTTTCCGGGGAGCTGTTTTTT.

This clonotype has only a few counts. The rearrangement joins TRBV12-3 or TRBV12-4 to TRBJ2-5; tentatively, D is TRBD2 (5 bases). This CDR3 region has 13 residues. V was pared by 2 bases and J by 5 bases, with 9 bases between. CDR3 residues: CASSLTPGETQYF. CDR3 in DNA: TGTGCCAGCAGTTTAACACCGGGGGAGACCCAGTACTTC.

This clonotype was seen once. The chain combines TRBV20-1 with TRBJ2-1, with TRBD1 matching over 8 bases. Germline V CDR1 and CDR2: DFQATT, SNEGSKA (reference sequence). V lost 5 bases and J lost 1; bases outside the gene matches: 10. CDR3 length: 16 amino acids. CDR3 nucleotides: TGCAGTGCTTTATCTACCGGACAGGGATCCTACAATGAGCAGTTCTTC. It is translated as CSALSTGQGSYNEQFF.